This T cell receptor (beta chain) was recorded in a study of metastatic and nonmetastatic thyroid tumors. Across the whole study: For malignant and benign thyroid patients, tumor or nodule tissue and blood were the sources whose repertoires were compared.

Per the original data handling: The authors used CDR3 differences across clinicopathological groups to build a distant-metastasis classifier for papillary thyroid cancer. TCRdb reanalyzed the PCR reads via MiXCR. The V and J calls reflect TCRdb's pipeline rather than the authors' work. Of about 7,000 clones listed, around two fifths are singletons. All patients were untreated before thyroid surgery. Comment on this clone: No antigen is known for it.

The study, taken as a whole, reports: Significantly greater TCR beta diversity was reportedly found in malignant thyroid tumors than in benign nodules (in blood and tumor).

Germline V gene data show CDR1 as LGHDT and CDR2 as YNNKEL (reference sequence). V was trimmed by 2 bases and J by 4 bases, leaving 24 bases between them. This CDR3 comprises 18 residues. The TCR originated in a female donor with papillary thyroid cancer or a benign thyroid nodule (not recorded which). Some clones in this sample may be carry-over from other donors' samples. This rearrangement joins TRBV3-1 to TRBJ2-7; TRBD1 or TRBD2 may be the D gene (6 bases each). Sequenced input: tumor tissue. Written as DNA, the CDR3 is TGTGCCAGCAGCCAATCCCTATGGGGGGCGGGAAAAGGGTACGAGCAGTACTTC. As protein: CASSQSLWGAGKGYEQYF.